This T cell receptor beta chain stems from a study of cytomegalovirus exposure and HLA in healthy donors. Notes on the study in general: Rarity characterized most TCR sequences, yet some public TCRs appeared in many donors. Subsequent analysis of the 120 or so validation repertoires found a tendency for first-cohort TCR clusters to co-occur. Published work reported that the classifier diagnosed cytomegalovirus status with high specificity and sensitivity.

This CDR3 has 14 residues. Germline assignment: CDR1 SSHAT and CDR2 FNYEAQ (reference sequence). As for this clone: The antigen is unknown. One end of the junction is discordant with germline, which a read error may explain.

Data came from immunoSEQ multiplex PCR; TCRdb stores just in-frame clones and leaves some out. Of 150,000 to 200,000 clones listed, about 88% are singletons. The chain joins TRBV7-7 to TRBJ2-5; the D is unclear. The TCR sequence derives from a man between 18 and 35 years old in good health and CMV-seronegative. The sample was PBMCs. The CDR3 sequence is CASSQYLGLETQYF. CDR3 sequence (DNA): TGTGCTAGCAGCCAATACTTGGGCTTAGAGACCCAGTACTTC.